This T cell receptor beta chain was profiled in a study of cytomegalovirus exposure and HLA in healthy donors. Study-level points and caveats: Earlier findings revealed that most TCR beta V segments proved productive either about 87% or about 30% of the time. The majority of CMV-associated TCR beta chains were reported as apparently HLA-restricted in a later analysis.

Concerning this clone itself: Its antigen remains unknown. At one end the junction does not follow the germline gene, possibly because of a read error.

The PCR used 60 Vbeta and 13 Jbeta primers. Using immunoSEQ multiplex PCR, the repertoire was profiled, and TCRdb retains in-frame clones only, with some absent. The table includes around 140,000 clones, 65% to 80% detected once. The germline CDR1 and CDR2 sequences are ENHRY and SYGVKD. CDR3 length: 18 residues. J is TRBJ2-6 and V is TRBV10-3, with a tentative D call TRBD1 (6 bases). The source of this sequence is a man aged 25-40 years in good health and CMV-seronegative. Sequenced: PBMCs. The CDR3 DNA follows: TGTGCCACGTCAAGGCAGGGGCTTCATAGCTCTGGGGCCAACGGCCTGACTTTC. Translation: CATSRQGLHSSGANGLTF.